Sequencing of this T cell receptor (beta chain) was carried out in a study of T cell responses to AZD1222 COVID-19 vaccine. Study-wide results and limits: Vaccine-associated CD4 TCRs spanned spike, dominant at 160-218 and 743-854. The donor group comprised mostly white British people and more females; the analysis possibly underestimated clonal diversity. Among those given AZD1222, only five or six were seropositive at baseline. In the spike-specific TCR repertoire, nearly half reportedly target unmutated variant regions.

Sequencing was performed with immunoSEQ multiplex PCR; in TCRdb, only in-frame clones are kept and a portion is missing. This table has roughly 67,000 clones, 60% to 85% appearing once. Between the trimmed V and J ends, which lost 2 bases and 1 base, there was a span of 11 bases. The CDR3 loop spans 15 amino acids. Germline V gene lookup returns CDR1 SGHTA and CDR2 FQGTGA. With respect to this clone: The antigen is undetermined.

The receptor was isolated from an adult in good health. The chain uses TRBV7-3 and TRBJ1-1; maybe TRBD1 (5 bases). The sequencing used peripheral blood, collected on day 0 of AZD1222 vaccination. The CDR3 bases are TGTGCCAGCAGCTTAGAGGGACTGAGGAACACTGAAGCTTTCTTT. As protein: CASSLEGLRNTEAFF.